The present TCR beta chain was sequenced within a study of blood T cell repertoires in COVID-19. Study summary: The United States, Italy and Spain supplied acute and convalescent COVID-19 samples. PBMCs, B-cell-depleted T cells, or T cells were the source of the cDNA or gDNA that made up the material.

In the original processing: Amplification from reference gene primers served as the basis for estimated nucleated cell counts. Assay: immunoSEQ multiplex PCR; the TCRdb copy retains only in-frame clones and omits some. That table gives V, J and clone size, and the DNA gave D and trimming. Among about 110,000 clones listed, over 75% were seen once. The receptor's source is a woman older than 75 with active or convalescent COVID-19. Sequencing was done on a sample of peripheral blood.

CDR3: CATSRDGGVGYNEQFF. In DNA, the CDR3 is TGTGCCACCAGCAGAGATGGGGGGGTAGGTTACAATGAGCAGTTCTTC. This chain connects TRBV15 to TRBJ2-1; 7 bases agree with TRBD2. The CDR3 extends over 16 amino acids. CDR1 is LNHNV, CDR2 YYDKDF, per germline (reference sequence). The junction had 6 bases not matched to a gene; V was cut back by 0 bases and J by 4 bases. Full variable domain (missing parts from reference TRBV15 and TRBJ2-1): DAMVIQNPRYQVTQFGKPVTLSCSQTLNHNVMYWYQQKSSQAPKLLFHYYDKDFNNEADTPDNFQSRRPNTSFCFLDIRSPGLGDTAMYLCATSRDGGVGYNEQFFGPGTRLTVL.